This TCR beta chain comes out of a study of blood T cell repertoires in COVID-19. Study details: Material from acute and convalescent COVID-19 was sourced from the United States, Italy and Spain. PBMCs, B-cell-depleted T cells, or T cells were the source of the cDNA or gDNA that made up the material.

Authors' analysis steps: Estimated nucleated cell counts came from reference gene primer amplification. TCRdb keeps only in-frame clones here, not all; method: immunoSEQ multiplex PCR. Clone size and V and J calls were adopted from that table, with D and trimming inferred from the DNA. The sample contains roughly 300,000 clones, approximately 84% of which appear only once. Seattle patient enrollment occurred during active infection, with longitudinal follow-up thereafter. The sequence derives from a human donor with COVID-19, enrolled during active disease. The donor label of this sample is uncertain. Sequenced material: peripheral blood.

In DNA, the CDR3 is TGTGCCAGCAGCTTAGAGGCTTCCAGGACCTACGAGCAGTACTTC. Residues: CASSLEASRTYEQYF. The chain carries TRBV7-2 and TRBJ2-7; D not certain. Germline V gene data show CDR1 as SGHTA and CDR2 as FQGNSA. V shed 1 base and J shed 2 bases, with 12 bases lying between them. The CDR3 runs to 15 residues.